Each of the 9 T cell receptor beta chains below was sequenced from the same sample in a study of blood T cells in healthy people across ages. Primers used in a second PCR of about 6 to 11 cycles were a sample-barcoded 5' primer and a J-beta primer mix. Each CDR3 protein is one row after TCRdb ran MiXCR on the 5' RACE reads. The repertoire holds some 1.6 million distinct CDR3 sequences, with roughly 30% as singletons. Sequenced: blood. These receptors originate from a woman aged 25-40 years in good health.

This clonotype showed up many times. The rearrangement uses TRBV5-5 and TRBJ1-2; 8 bases agree with TRBD1. The CDR3 sequence is 14 residues long. Looked up from germline, CDR1 is SGHKS and CDR2 is YYEKEE (reference sequence). Trimming at V came to 3 bases and at J to 2 bases, leaving 3 bases not matched to a gene. CDR3 protein: CASSWDRSNYGYTF. CDR3 sequence (DNA): TGTGCCAGCAGCTGGGACAGGTCGAACTATGGCTACACCTTC.

The chain links TRBV29-1 to TRBJ2-7; D call uncertain. CDR1 is SQVTM and CDR2 is ANQGSEA in the germline V gene. The CDR3 loop spans 13 amino acids. V shed 4 bases and J shed 0 bases, with 10 bases lying between them. This CDR3 is CSVVTFGSYEQYF. The CDR3 region has the DNA TGCAGCGTTGTAACATTCGGCTCCTACGAGCAGTACTTC.

The genes are TRBV10-2 and TRBJ2-7; no reliable D call. Trimming cost V 3 bases and J 6 bases, with 9 bases left between them. This CDR3 is 12 amino acids long. The germline V gene encodes CDR1 WSHSY and CDR2 SAAADI. As DNA, the CDR3 is TGCGCCAGCAGTGACCCGGGTCTCGAGCAGTACTTC. It codes for CASSDPGLEQYF.

This clonotype was seen at least ten times. The chain joins TRBV29-1 to TRBJ2-1; a weak D match, TRBD2 (5 bases). The CDR3 runs 15 residues. Germline CDR1 and CDR2: SQVTM and ANQGSEA. Trimming left V 0 bases short and J 0 bases short, with 9 bases between. The CDR3 reads CSVEEQAVSYNEQFF. The CDR3 nucleotides read TGCAGCGTTGAAGAACAAGCGGTCTCCTACAATGAGCAGTTCTTC.

In its sample, this clonotype was seen once. A much larger clone differs by one base, so this may be a read error. J is TRBJ2-7 and V is TRBV4-1; D is unresolved. Per the germline V gene, CDR1 is MGHRA and CDR2 is YSYEKL. This CDR3 spans 15 amino acids. CDR3 sequence reads: CTSSQDRTPTYEQYF. CDR3 nucleotides: TGCACCAGCAGCCAAGATCGGACCCCGACCTACGAGCAGTACTTC.

This clonotype turned up a few times. V is TRBV21-1 and J is TRBJ2-4; TRBD1, the table's D call, lacks a check against the DNA. TRBV21-1 is labeled a pseudogene. This CDR3 has 16 amino acids. CDR3 coding DNA: TGTGCCAGCACCAGAGACAGGGGTTTAGCCAAAAACATTCAGTACTTC. It specifies CASTRDRGLAKNIQYF.

This clonotype was counted once. A much larger clone lies a single base off, so this may be a read error. V gene TRBV27 combines with J gene TRBJ1-2, with 7 bases that match TRBD1. Germline CDR1 MNHEY, CDR2 SMNVEV (reference sequence). The CDR3 spans 14 residues. Here the CDR3 DNA reads TGTGCCGGCAGTCAAACACAGGGGAGAGATGGCTACACCTTC. Its protein product is CAGSQTQGRDGYTF.

This clonotype was counted only a few times. The rearrangement links TRBV6-4 to TRBJ2-1, with D possibly being TRBD2 (6 bases). Germline-derived CDR1 and CDR2 are MRHNA and SNTAGT. The CDR3 contains 20 residues. V lost 6 bases, J lost 0 bases, and 27 bases lay in between. The CDR3 spells CASSLNPIQARGSSYNEQFF. CDR3 sequence (DNA): TGTGCCAGCAGCCTTAACCCCATACAGGCGCGGGGTAGCTCCTACAATGAGCAGTTCTTC.

This clonotype has a handful of counts. The CDR3 DNA reads as TGTGCCAGCAGTTACTCGGAGGGGCCGTTGGGGCAGTACTTC. Residues: CASSYSEGPLGQYF. V gene TRBV6-2 or TRBV6-3 combines with J gene TRBJ2-5; a possible D gene is TRBD2 (6 bases). The CDR3 contains 14 residues. Germline lookup yields CDR1 MNHEY and CDR2 SVGEGT. V was trimmed by 0 bases and J by 11 bases, leaving 16 bases between them.